This T cell receptor beta chain was captured by sequencing in a study of T cell responses to AZD1222 COVID-19 vaccine. General study points: Vaccine-associated CD4 TCRs spanned spike, dominant at 160-218 and 743-854. Reportedly, nearly half the spike-specific TCRs target unmutated variant regions.

Germline assignment: CDR1 LNHNV and CDR2 YYDKDF (reference sequence). There are 16 residues in the CDR3. Trimming took 2 bases from V and 4 from J, leaving 15 bases between them. Clones were sequenced by immunoSEQ multiplex PCR, and TCRdb holds only the in-frame ones, with some missing. The sample records about 120,000 clones, more than 70% being singletons. Turning to this clone: Its antigen is undetermined.

This chain uses TRBV15 with TRBJ1-3, with D perhaps matching TRBD1 (5 bases). Here the sequenced sample was peripheral blood, taken 28 days after the second AZD1222 dose. The receptor comes from an adult who received the AZD1222 COVID-19 vaccine. The CDR3 DNA follows: TGTGCCACCAGCAGACTGACCGACAGTGCCGGAAACACCATATATTTT. It specifies CATSRLTDSAGNTIYF. Filled out from reference TRBV15 and TRBJ1-3, the complete variable domain reads DAMVIQNPRYQVTQFGKPVTLSCSQTLNHNVMYWYQQKSSQAPKLLFHYYDKDFNNEADTPDNFQSRRPNTSFCFLDIRSPGLGDTAMYLCATSRLTDSAGNTIYFGEGSWLTVV.